This section outlines one T cell receptor beta chain sequence together with its context. Measured with immunoSEQ multiplex PCR; TCRdb has only the in-frame clones, and not every one. The repertoire holds about 18,000 clones, approximately 70% seen once, with under 20% in the top ten. This sample was taken from a study of OX40 agonist ivuxolimab in advanced cancers. The CDR3 extends over 14 amino acids. The junction had 7 bases not matched to a gene; V was cut back by 5 bases and J by 5 bases. Germline V gives CDR1 MNHEY, CDR2 SMNVEV (reference sequence). The chain uses TRBV27 and TRBJ2-5; 8 positions agree with TRBD1. The clonotype comes from an adult with an advanced solid tumor such as melanoma, head and neck, liver or kidney cancer. Sequencing was performed on CD4+ or CD8+ T cells sorted from blood, taken in a trial of the OX40 agonist ivuxolimab. The CDR3 DNA follows: TGTGCCAGCAGTATGACAGGGGCGGGGGAGACCCAGTACTTC. Translated: CASSMTGAGETQYF.